This T cell receptor (beta chain) was sequenced in a study of blood T cells in healthy people across ages. A second PCR of roughly 7 to 11 cycles used a sample-barcoded 5' primer and a J-beta primer mix. One entry per CDR3 protein results from TCRdb running MiXCR on the 5' RACE reads. The sample has around 1,000,000 distinct CDR3 sequences, approximately 25% seen once. Peripheral blood was drawn, about 9.1 milliliters per donor. The CDR3 sequence is 15 residues long. CDR1 is SEHNR, CDR2 FQNEAQ, per germline (reference sequence). Trimming left V 0 bases short and J 9 bases short, with 15 bases between. The data also belong to a second study, concerning T cells of mothers and their children. That paper states: Sample barcodes and 2-4 random nucleotides were added by the M1S primer of the second PCR. Mothers gave over 9 million TCR beta CDR3 reads each, and children about 3 million each. Thymic selection molds TCR recombination output in much the same way for related pairs as for unrelated pairs.

The chain is built from TRBV7-9 and TRBJ2-1, with a weak D call TRBD2 (5 bases). This clonotype was sampled from a girl aged 2 to 10 in good health. The sample was blood. For the CDR3, the DNA is TGTGCCAGCAGCTTAGCGCCAGAGAGGGCCACTGAGCAGTTCTTC. It specifies CASSLAPERATEQFF.